Detailed here is one TCR beta chain. The CDR3 is 15 amino acids. The V and J ends lost 0 bases and 1 base respectively, with 12 bases between them. CDR1 is GTSNPN, CDR2 SVGIG, per germline (reference sequence). This entry comes from a study of blood T cell repertoires in COVID-19. Methods used by the authors: Amplification of reference gene primers was used by the study to estimate nucleated cell counts. The data were produced by immunoSEQ multiplex PCR, yet TCRdb's version contains in-frame clones alone and is incomplete. For V, J and clone size, that table is used; D and trimming come from the DNA. The sample shows about 200,000 clones, 80% to 90% of them seen only once.

J is TRBJ1-2 and V is TRBV30, with D uncertain. Sequencing was done on a sample of peripheral blood. The TCR comes from a woman aged 80 or over with acute or convalescent COVID-19. The CDR3 here is CAWSVRGLFNYGYTF. The DNA of the CDR3 is TGTGCCTGGAGTGTACGGGGTCTGTTTAACTATGGCTACACCTTC.